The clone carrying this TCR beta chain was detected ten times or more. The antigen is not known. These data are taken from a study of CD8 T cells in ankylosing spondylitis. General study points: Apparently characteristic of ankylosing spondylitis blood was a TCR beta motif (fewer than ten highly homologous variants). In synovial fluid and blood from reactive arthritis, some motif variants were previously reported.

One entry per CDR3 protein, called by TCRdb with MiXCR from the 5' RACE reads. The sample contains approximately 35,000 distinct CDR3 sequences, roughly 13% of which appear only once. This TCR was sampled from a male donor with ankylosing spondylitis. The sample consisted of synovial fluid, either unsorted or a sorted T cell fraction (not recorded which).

In DNA form, the CDR3 reads TGCAGTGCTAGGGGAGGGATCACTGAAGCTTTCTTT. Translating it yields CSARGGITEAFF. The genes are TRBV20-1 and TRBJ1-1; D remains ambiguous. This CDR3 comprises 12 residues. With 3 bases removed from V and 4 bases from J, the gap between germline ends came to 9 bases. The germline V gene has CDR1 DFQATT and CDR2 SNEGSKA (reference sequence).